This T cell receptor beta chain was profiled in a study of cytomegalovirus exposure and HLA in healthy donors. General study points: What TCR beta sequences reportedly achieved was accurate prediction of HLA-A and HLA-B alleles in most subjects.

It was with 60 Vbeta and 13 Jbeta primers that the PCR ran. Assay: immunoSEQ multiplex PCR; the TCRdb copy retains only in-frame clones and omits some. The sample shows approximately 110,000 clones, under 90% of them seen only once. The V segment lost 5 bases and the J segment 2 bases; nucleotides outside the gene matches: 8. The CDR3 totals 15 residues. Germline assignment: CDR1 MNHEY and CDR2 SVGAGI. Remarks on this clone: Its antigen is still unknown.

This sequence was found in a woman between 25 and 40 years old in good health and CMV-seronegative. The chain joins TRBV6-5 to TRBJ2-5, with TRBD1 matching 7 bases. Sequenced sample: PBMCs. As DNA, the CDR3 is TGTGCCAGCAGTGTCAGAGGGGGCGTACAAGAGACCCAGTACTTC. This codes for CASSVRGGVQETQYF.